This T cell receptor (beta chain) was captured in a study of T cell changes during pregnancy in multiple sclerosis. V gave up 4 bases and J gave up 3 bases, with 12 bases separating them. Germline V lookup: CDR1 SQVTM, CDR2 ANQGSEA. This CDR3 contains 14 residues. Clones were read by immunoSEQ multiplex PCR, and TCRdb kept only the in-frame ones, dropping some. Of about 99,000 clones listed, over 85% are singletons. Sequencing used peripheral blood, obtained after pregnancy. The chain uses TRBV29-1 and TRBJ2-2; the D gene is possibly TRBD1 (6 bases). The sequence came from a female donor with multiple sclerosis, enrolled in a pregnancy study. This chain's CDR3 is CSVVFGTYTGELFF. CDR3 sequence (DNA): TGCAGCGTTGTGTTTGGGACATACACCGGGGAGCTGTTTTTT.